Sequencing of this T cell receptor (beta chain) was carried out in a study of blood T cell repertoires in COVID-19. Study in general: The cDNA or gDNA used as material had been derived from T cells, B-cell-depleted T cells, or PBMCs.

In the original workflow: Amplified reference gene primers provided the basis for estimating nucleated cell counts. Some clones are missing from TCRdb's copy, which holds only in-frame ones; the method was immunoSEQ multiplex PCR. V, J and clone size are those of that table, while D and trimming were read from the DNA. The table has around 130,000 clones, 84% seen once. This CDR3 region has 16 residues. Trimming cost V 8 bases and J 7 bases; bases outside gene matches: 13. Germline V gives CDR1 WNHNN, CDR2 SYGVQD (reference sequence). What the recovered Cohort 3 donors had was two negative PCRs, clearance, or symptom resolution.

Sequences were obtained from PBMCs or T cells enriched from blood (not recorded which). The TCR originated in a woman in her 30s who had recovered from COVID-19. This chain links TRBV10-1 with TRBJ1-5; the match to TRBD1 covers 11 bases. The CDR3 DNA reads as TGCGCCAGCGCTTGGGACAGGGGGGTTTCGGAGCAGCCCCAGCATTTT. Translating gives CASAWDRGVSEQPQHF.